The 29 T cell receptor beta chains given below trace back to one sample, sequenced in a study of T cells after yellow fever vaccination. MiXCR, run by TCRdb on the 5' RACE reads, gives a single entry per CDR3 protein. Of over 300,000 distinct CDR3 sequences listed, roughly 3.5% are singletons. Material: PBMCs, obtained on the day of the yellow fever booster vaccination. Receptors were obtained from a young man who received the YFV17D yellow fever vaccine.

This clonotype was recorded many times. This rearrangement joins TRBV7-9 to TRBJ2-1; 11 bases match TRBD2. Germline loops: CDR1 SEHNR, CDR2 FQNEAQ (reference sequence). CDR3 size: 15 residues. V lost 6 bases and J lost 7; bases outside the gene matches: 8. CDR3 residues: CASRVSGGVVNEQFF. CDR3 DNA: TGTGCCAGCAGAGTTAGCGGGGGGGTTGTAAATGAGCAGTTCTTC.

The V gene is TRBV20-1, the J gene TRBJ1-1; D unresolved. V lost 2 bases to trimming and J lost 2 bases, with 6 bases between them. This CDR3 is 12 amino acids long. The germline CDR1 and CDR2 sequences are DFQATT and SNEGSKA (reference sequence). The CDR3 region is CSARQHNTEAFF. The CDR3 DNA reads as TGCAGTGCTAGACAGCACAACACTGAAGCTTTCTTT.

There are many counts of this clonotype. CDR3 coding DNA: TGCAGTGCTAACCTGGGGGGCACAGATACGCAGTATTTT. Protein: CSANLGGTDTQYF. The chain couples TRBV20-1 to TRBJ2-3; TRBD1 or TRBD2 may be the D gene (5 bases each). The CDR3 has 13 residues. The germline V gene encodes CDR1 DFQATT and CDR2 SNEGSKA (reference sequence). With 4 bases removed from V and 1 base from J, the gap between germline ends came to 9 bases.

The chain combines TRBV10-2 with TRBJ2-5, with D unclear. This CDR3 comprises 12 residues. Germline V gene sequence: CDR1 WSHSY, CDR2 SAAADI. V dropped 0 bases and J dropped 4 bases, with 3 bases sitting between them. The CDR3 DNA reads TGCGCCAGCAGTGAGTCGGGAGAGACCCAGTACTTC. Protein product: CASSESGETQYF.

This clonotype showed up just a few times. V gene TRBV28 combines with J gene TRBJ2-4, with TRBD2 matching over 8 bases. Per the germline V gene, CDR1 is MDHEN and CDR2 is SYDVKM. Trimming cost V 1 base and J 0 bases; bases outside gene matches: 5. The CDR3 runs to 17 residues. The CDR3 region is CASSLLSGGIAKNIQYF. The CDR3 DNA sequence: TGTGCCAGCAGTTTATTGAGCGGGGGTATAGCCAAAAACATTCAGTACTTC.

This clonotype has a count of ten or more. The chain joins TRBV5-1 to TRBJ2-1; TRBD1 matches at 7 bases. J lost 3 bases, V lost 0 bases, and 0 bases had no gene match. Per the germline V gene, CDR1 is SGHRS and CDR2 is YFSETQ. The CDR3 runs 14 residues. The CDR3 bases are TGCGCCAGCAGCTTGGGGACAGGCTACAATGAGCAGTTCTTC. Translating gives CASSLGTGYNEQFF.

This clonotype was detected a few times. The rearrangement uses TRBV28 and TRBJ2-1; D gene ambiguous. The V gene's germline CDR1 is MDHEN and CDR2 SYDVKM. V was trimmed by 4 bases and J by 7 bases, leaving 11 bases between them. This CDR3 has 13 amino acids. The CDR3 region is CASSSPLGNEQFF. CDR3 in DNA: TGTGCCAGCAGTTCCCCCCTAGGGAATGAGCAGTTCTTC.

This clonotype was found many times. The V call is TRBV5-5, the J call TRBJ1-5; D uncertain. The CDR3 totals 16 residues. The ends were cut back, 2 bases at V and 0 bases at J, with 12 bases in the middle. The germline CDR1 and CDR2 sequences are SGHKS and YYEKEE (reference sequence). CDR3 DNA: TGTGCCAGCAGCTTAAGAGCAGCTAATAGCAATCAGCCCCAGCATTTT. This gives the protein CASSLRAANSNQPQHF.

At least ten counts were recorded for this clonotype. The J gene is TRBJ1-1, the V gene TRBV3-1; D unresolved. The CDR3 totals 12 residues. Trimming cost V 0 bases and J 8 bases, with 7 bases left between them. Germline lookup yields CDR1 LGHDT and CDR2 YNNKEL (reference sequence). Here the CDR3 DNA reads TGTGCCAGCAGCCAAGATATGAACGAAGCTTTCTTT. This encodes CASSQDMNEAFF.

This clonotype was detected a few times. The genes are TRBV4-1 and TRBJ1-2, with D unresolved. V lost 0 bases to trimming and J lost 7 bases, with 15 bases between them. Germline V gene data show CDR1 as MGHRA and CDR2 as YSYEKL. CDR3 size: 15 residues. The CDR3 is CASSQEVLRAPGYTF. The CDR3 DNA reads TGCGCCAGCAGCCAAGAGGTTTTACGGGCTCCTGGCTACACCTTC.

This clonotype was counted a few times. V is TRBV5-8 and J is TRBJ1-5; D not resolved. CDR3 length: 12 amino acids. V was clipped by 4 bases and J by 5 bases, with 7 bases between them. Germline V gene data show CDR1 as SGHTS and CDR2 as YDEGEE. The CDR3 reads CASSPGDQPQHF. In nucleotides, the CDR3 is TGTGCCAGCAGCCCAGGCGATCAGCCCCAGCATTTT. Full variable domain (outside the CDR3, taken from reference TRBV5-8 and TRBJ1-5): EAGVTQSPTHLIKTRGQQATLRCSPISGHTSVYWYQQALGLGLQFLLWYDEGEERNRGNFPPRFSGRQFPNYSSELNVNALELEDSALYLCASSPGDQPQHFGDGTRLSIL.

This clonotype was seen repeatedly, ten times or more. The chain couples TRBV3-1 to TRBJ1-3; D is uncertain. This CDR3 has 13 residues. Per the germline V gene, CDR1 is LGHDT and CDR2 is YNNKEL (reference sequence). The V end lost 1 base, the J end lost 10 bases, and 11 bases lay between the germline ends. DNA of the CDR3: TGTGCCAGCAGCCAAGGTTCGGTTGGAACCATATATTTT. Its protein is CASSQGSVGTIYF.

This chain links TRBV29-1 with TRBJ2-3; 9 nucleotides align to TRBD2. The CDR3 sequence is 16 residues long. V trimming: 6 bases; J trimming: 1 base; junction bases outside the gene matches: 11. The germline gives CDR1 SQVTM, CDR2 ANQGSEA. CDR3 DNA: TGCAGCGTGAAAGGCCGGCGGGGGGGAGGCACAGATACGCAGTATTTT. Protein: CSVKGRRGGGTDTQYF.

This clonotype was recorded many times. The V call is TRBV7-2, the J call TRBJ1-5; D unclear. CDR1 is SGHTA and CDR2 is FQGNSA in the germline V gene. This CDR3 has 12 amino acids. V was trimmed by 3 bases and J by 6 bases, leaving 6 bases between them. In DNA form, the CDR3 reads TGTGCCAGCAGCTTGTACAGTCAGCCCCAGCATTTT. Residues: CASSLYSQPQHF.

This clonotype showed up many times. This rearrangement joins TRBV20-1 to TRBJ2-7, with a weak D call TRBD2 (7 bases). The CDR3 sequence is 14 residues long. CDR1 is DFQATT and CDR2 is SNEGSKA in the germline V gene (reference sequence). V lost 0 bases and J lost 7, with 16 bases in between. CDR3 protein: CSARDGRGPPEQYF. The CDR3 region has the DNA TGCAGTGCTAGAGATGGGCGGGGGCCCCCGGAGCAGTACTTC.

This clonotype has at least ten counts. The chain couples TRBV20-1 to TRBJ1-2, with a tentative D call TRBD1 (5 bases). Germline loops: CDR1 DFQATT, CDR2 SNEGSKA (reference sequence). This CDR3 has 15 residues. The V end was cut by 0 bases, the J end by 8 bases, with 19 bases between. The CDR3 sequence: CSARDVLGAVGGYTF. For the CDR3, the DNA is TGCAGTGCTAGAGATGTTTTAGGGGCTGTAGGAGGCTACACCTTC.

The sample holds many counts of this clonotype. The chain links TRBV30 to TRBJ2-7, with D possibly TRBD2 on 5 matching bases. The CDR3 has 15 amino acids. CDR1 GTSNPN and CDR2 SVGIG come from the germline V gene (reference sequence). V lost 1 base, J lost 4 bases, and 17 bases lay in between. The chain's CDR3 is CAWSAGLPVIYEQYF. The CDR3 DNA reads as TGTGCCTGGAGTGCTGGACTCCCAGTGATTTACGAGCAGTACTTC.

Only a few counts were recorded for this clonotype. This chain uses TRBV6-6 with TRBJ2-1; D possibly corresponds to TRBD2 (5 bases). V lost 7 bases to trimming and J lost 2 bases, with 12 bases between them. The CDR3 spans 14 residues. CDR1 is MNHNY and CDR2 is SVGAGI in the germline V gene (reference sequence). The DNA of the CDR3 is TGTGCCAGCACCCTCTCCGGGGCCTACAATGAGCAGTTCTTC. It specifies CASTLSGAYNEQFF.

This clonotype was observed many times. This sequence joins TRBV7-6 and TRBJ1-4, with D tentatively TRBD1 (6 bases). Looked up from germline, CDR1 is SGHVS and CDR2 is FNYEAQ. V shed 0 bases and J shed 8 bases, with 7 bases lying between them. The CDR3 loop spans 13 amino acids. For the CDR3, the DNA is TGTGCCAGCAGCTTAGCCACAGGGGAAAAACTGTTTTTT. This gives the protein CASSLATGEKLFF.

This rearrangement joins TRBV4-3 to TRBJ1-1; D is unclear. Germline CDR1 reads LGHNA; CDR2 reads YSLEER. V gave up 3 bases and J gave up 0 bases, with 5 bases separating them. The CDR3 covers 13 residues. CDR3 protein: CASSHKMNTEAFF. The CDR3 region has the DNA TGCGCCAGCAGCCATAAGATGAACACTGAAGCTTTCTTT.

CDR3 sequence: CSASEGLRETQYF. DNA of the CDR3: TGCAGCGCTAGCGAGGGACTGCGGGAGACCCAGTACTTC. The chain combines TRBV29-1 with TRBJ2-5, with D tentatively TRBD2 (6 bases). CDR3 size: 13 residues. V was pared by 7 bases and J by 5 bases, with 17 bases between. From germline, CDR1 is SQVTM and CDR2 ANQGSEA.

In DNA form, the CDR3 reads TGTGCCAGTACCCTGACAGGGGGGAGCTATGGCTACACCTTC. It codes for CASTLTGGSYGYTF. The rearrangement joins TRBV19 to TRBJ1-2, with 9 bases fitting TRBD1. The CDR3 loop spans 14 amino acids. Germline CDR1 is LNHDA and CDR2 is SQIVND (reference sequence). Trimming took 7 bases from V and 4 from J; bases not matched to a gene: 7.

This clonotype has just a few counts. J is TRBJ2-5 and V is TRBV5-4; weak D call: TRBD2 (6 bases). V lost 4 bases and J 5 bases, leaving 15 bases between the germline ends. The germline V gene encodes CDR1 SGHNT and CDR2 YYREEE (reference sequence). The CDR3 consists of 14 residues. The DNA for the CDR3 is TGTGCCAGCAGCCTCAAGCGCGCGGGGGAGACCCAGTACTTC. It translates to CASSLKRAGETQYF.

This clonotype was counted at least ten times. This sequence joins TRBV6-2 or TRBV6-3 and TRBJ2-7; D is undetermined. CDR1 is MNHEY and CDR2 is SVGEGT in the germline V gene. The CDR3 length is 14 residues. V was pared by 2 bases and J by 6 bases, with 14 bases between. This chain's CDR3 is CASSYPAKDGEQYV. The CDR3 nucleotides read TGTGCCAGCAGTTACCCGGCGAAGGATGGCGAGCAGTACGTC.

This clonotype appeared a few times. J is TRBJ2-5 and V is TRBV4-1; the D gene could be TRBD1 or TRBD2 (5 bases each). Germline CDR1 reads MGHRA; CDR2 reads YSYEKL. V gave up 1 base and J gave up 0 bases, with 15 bases separating them. The CDR3 is 17 amino acids. CDR3: CASSQGRAGTYQETQYF. DNA for the CDR3: TGCGCCAGCAGCCAAGGGCGGGCAGGGACCTACCAAGAGACCCAGTACTTC.

This clonotype was seen only a few times. The rearrangement links TRBV4-2 to TRBJ1-1; possible D gene TRBD1, 6 bases. CDR3 length equals 14 residues. Trimming took 3 bases from V and 4 from J, leaving 12 bases between them. Germline assignment: CDR1 LGHNA and CDR2 YNFKEQ. CDR3 nucleotide sequence: TGTGCCAGCAGCCAGGATGACAGGAGCACTGAAGCTTTCTTT. Amino acid sequence: CASSQDDRSTEAFF.

In its sample, this clonotype was seen many times. The chain combines TRBV5-1 with TRBJ2-7; either TRBD1 or TRBD2 may supply D (5 bases each). The CDR3 consists of 16 residues. V dropped 5 bases and J dropped 5 bases, with 23 bases sitting between them. From germline, CDR1 is SGHRS and CDR2 YFSETQ. This chain's CDR3 is CASRRGLRDPLNEQYF. CDR3 DNA sequence: TGCGCCAGCAGGCGCGGGCTCAGGGACCCCCTGAACGAGCAGTACTTC.

This clonotype has ten or more counts. This sequence joins TRBV4-2 and TRBJ2-7; 8 nucleotides line up with TRBD1. Per the germline V gene, CDR1 is LGHNA and CDR2 is YNFKEQ. The V gene end was trimmed by 4 bases and the J gene end by 0 bases; junction bases not matched to a gene: 8. This CDR3 has 16 residues. The CDR3 DNA reads TGTGCCAGCAGCCGGGGACAGGCTCTACTCTCCTACGAGCAGTACTTC. Translation gives CASSRGQALLSYEQYF.

The chain is built from TRBV20-1 and TRBJ2-1, with D perhaps TRBD2 (6 bases). Germline V gene sequence: CDR1 DFQATT, CDR2 SNEGSKA (reference sequence). With 5 bases removed from V and 3 bases from J, the gap between germline ends came to 17 bases. This CDR3 is 15 amino acids long. The CDR3 DNA reads as TGCAGTGCTTGGCGGGGTGTAGTTCTCTACAATGAGCAGTTCTTC. This sequence encodes CSAWRGVVLYNEQFF.